A selection of T cell receptor beta chains follows, all from one sample in a study of CD8+ T cells in alopecia areata. Profiled with immunoSEQ multiplex PCR; TCRdb holds only in-frame clones, not every one. In the table there are approximately 180,000 clones, roughly 50% of which are singletons. The sequencing used CD8+ T cells sorted from blood, collected at week 24, from a patient treated with tofacitinib. The receptors come from a human donor with alopecia areata. Each CDR3 is given with its conserved first and last residue. The order of the fields is CDR3 protein, CDR3 DNA, clone size, D gene, V gene, J gene. The D gene is left open where the match is weak. Not every row has a clone size; where given, it reads once, few, many or a size class.

CASSLEQGPREQYF	TGTGCCAGCAGCTTAGAGCAGGGGCCTCGCGAGCAGTACTTC	few	NA	TRBV7-9	TRBJ2-7
CATKGGTEAFF	TGTGCCACCAAAGGGGGCACTGAAGCTTTCTTT	NA	NA	TRBV6-6	TRBJ1-1
CASSLVGTASYEQYF	TGTGCCAGCAGCTTAGTAGGCACAGCCTCCTACGAGCAGTACTTC	NA	NA	TRBV7-8	TRBJ2-7
CASSQSGQGGTDTQYF	TGCGCCAGCAGCCAATCGGGACAGGGGGGCACAGATACGCAGTATTTT	NA	TRBD1	TRBV4-3	TRBJ2-3
CASSGEIMSYGYTF	TGTGCCAGCAGCGGAGAAATAATGAGCTATGGCTACACCTTC	NA	NA	TRBV9	TRBJ1-2
CSVGREGYGYTF	TGCAGCGTTGGACGGGAGGGCTATGGCTACACCTTC	NA	NA	TRBV29-1	TRBJ1-2
CASSLRDFSGNTIYF	TGTGCCAGCAGCTTGCGGGATTTCTCTGGAAACACCATATATTTT	NA	NA	TRBV5-6	TRBJ1-3
CAWSVAVSYEQYF	TGTGCCTGGAGTGTGGCTGTCTCCTACGAGCAGTACTTC	few	NA	TRBV30	TRBJ2-7
CSVVWGDRGYYEQYF	TGCAGCGTTGTGTGGGGGGACAGGGGCTACTACGAGCAGTACTTC	NA	TRBD1	TRBV29-1	TRBJ2-7
CASSSRDGANTEAFF	TGCGCCAGCAGCTCCCGGGACGGTGCGAACACTGAAGCTTTCTTT	few	NA	TRBV5-1	TRBJ1-1
CASSLTGGRDEQYF	TGTGCCAGTAGTCTGACAGGGGGTAGGGACGAGCAGTACTTC	NA	TRBD1	TRBV19	TRBJ2-7
CASSQDIRQGSDSPLHF	TGCGCCAGCAGCCAAGACATCCGACAGGGTTCGGATTCACCCCTCCACTTT	few	TRBD1	TRBV4-1	TRBJ1-6
CASSLEVAGGLEQFF	TGTGCCAGCAGCTTAGAGGTAGCGGGGGGGCTTGAGCAGTTCTTC	few	TRBD2	TRBV7-2	TRBJ2-1
CAISDPGTAKTYEQYF	TGTGCCATCAGTGACCCCGGGACAGCGAAGACATACGAGCAGTACTTC	few	TRBD1	TRBV10-3	TRBJ2-7
CASSLGVVSGFLGNEQFF	TGTGCCAGCAGCTTAGGAGTGGTTAGCGGCTTCTTGGGCAATGAGCAGTTCTTC	once	NA	TRBV11-2	TRBJ2-1
CASDEGDNYGYTF	TGTGCCAGCGACGAAGGAGATAACTATGGCTACACCTTC	NA	NA	TRBV10-3	TRBJ1-2
CASSLDRYEQYF	TGTGCCAGCAGCTTAGATAGATACGAGCAGTACTTC	NA	NA	TRBV11-2	TRBJ2-7
CASRDGTYEQYF	TGTGCCAGCAGGGACGGAACCTACGAGCAGTACTTC	NA	NA	TRBV25-1	TRBJ2-7
CASSSQGSDSPLHF	TGTGCCAGCAGCTCACAGGGTAGCGATTCACCCCTCCACTTT	NA	NA	TRBV9	TRBJ1-6
CAWSVGVLGQYF	TGTGCCTGGAGTGTCGGGGTTCTAGGGCAGTATTTT	few	NA	TRBV30	TRBJ2-3
CASSTGGGYTF	TGTGCCAGTAGTACAGGGGGAGGCTACACCTTC	few	TRBD1	TRBV19	TRBJ1-2
CAISDWQGSSYEQYF	TGTGCCATCAGTGATTGGCAGGGGAGCTCCTACGAGCAGTACTTC	NA	NA	TRBV10-3	TRBJ2-7
CASSVAVGGLKNIQYF	TGTGCCAGCAGCGTAGCAGTAGGGGGACTGAAAAACATTCAGTACTTC	few	NA	TRBV9	TRBJ2-4
CASSLDRRTDTQYF	TGTGCCAGCAGCTTAGACAGACGCACAGATACGCAGTATTTT	once	NA	TRBV7-2	TRBJ2-3
CASSPGSLREQFF	TGTGCCAGCAGCCCCGGGTCCCTCAGAGAGCAGTTCTTC	NA	NA	TRBV25-1	TRBJ2-1
CASSISYEQYF	TGTGCCAGCAGCATTTCCTACGAGCAGTACTTC	few	NA	TRBV13	TRBJ2-7
CASSLSAGGIEQFF	TGTGCCAGCAGTCTTAGCGCGGGGGGGATTGAGCAGTTCTTC	NA	TRBD2	TRBV27	TRBJ2-1
CAWSGTSGGTQYF	TGTGCCTGGAGCGGGACTAGCGGGGGGACGCAGTATTTT	once	TRBD2	TRBV30	TRBJ2-3
CASSSTGETQYF	TGTGCCAGCAGCTCCACCGGAGAGACCCAGTACTTC	NA	NA	TRBV7-8	TRBJ2-5
CASSPIPAGGSYEQYF	TGTGCCAGCAGCCCTATCCCGGCGGGGGGTAGCTACGAGCAGTACTTC	NA	TRBD2	TRBV13	TRBJ2-7
CASSHRGLGAVGYTF	TGCGCCAGCAGCCATCGAGGCCTGGGGGCGGTTGGCTACACCTTC	NA	NA	TRBV4-3	TRBJ1-2
CASSLSGGRDIQYF	TGTGCCAGCAGCTTGAGTGGGGGTCGGGACATTCAGTACTTC	few	NA	TRBV5-6	TRBJ2-4
CASSASGTRVYEELFF	TGTGCCAGCAGCGCATCCGGGACTAGGGTTTACGAGGAGCTGTTTTTT	NA	TRBD2	TRBV9	TRBJ2-2
CSVGDEGGSGNEQFF	TGCAGCGTTGGAGACGAGGGAGGGTCAGGGAATGAGCAGTTCTTC	NA	TRBD2	TRBV29-1	TRBJ2-1
CASSTGGPVSEQFF	TGTGCCAGTAGTACGGGGGGCCCTGTAAGTGAGCAGTTCTTC	NA	NA	TRBV19	TRBJ2-1
CASSPDSRVAVATNYEQYF	TGTGCCAGCAGCCCCGATTCCAGGGTAGCTGTGGCCACGAACTACGAGCAGTACTTC	NA	NA	TRBV7-2	TRBJ2-7
CASSAVLSLNTEAFF	TGTGCCAGCAGCGCGGTACTGTCCCTGAACACTGAAGCTTTCTTT	NA	NA	TRBV9	TRBJ1-1
CASSLTPGHDGYTF	TGTGCCAGTAGTCTAACTCCAGGGCATGACGGCTACACCTTC	NA	NA	TRBV19	TRBJ1-2
CASSPIRDSNYGYTF	TGTGCCAGCAGCCCTATCCGGGACAGTAACTATGGCTACACCTTC	few	TRBD1	TRBV16	TRBJ1-2
CASSSSGGANEQFF	TGTGCCAGCAGCTCTAGCGGGGGGGCAAATGAGCAGTTCTTC	NA	TRBD2	TRBV6-4	TRBJ2-1
CASTQGGELFF	TGTGCCAGTACTCAAGGCGGGGAGCTGTTTTTT	few	NA	TRBV19	TRBJ2-2
CSVAQREQFF	TGCAGCGTAGCCCAGCGGGAGCAGTTCTTC	few	NA	TRBV29-1	TRBJ2-1
CASSLAGGDGYTF	TGTGCCAGCAGCTTAGCTGGGGGGGATGGCTACACCTTC	NA	NA	TRBV7-9	TRBJ1-2
CASQTRGGENIQYF	TGTGCCAGCCAGACCCGGGGGGGAGAAAACATTCAGTACTTC	NA	TRBD2	TRBV6-5	TRBJ2-4